This T cell receptor (beta chain) was obtained from a study of blood T cell repertoires in COVID-19. The wider study: Researchers got acute and convalescent COVID-19 samples from the United States, Italy and Spain. T cells, B-cell-depleted T cells, or PBMCs provided the cDNA or gDNA that served as material.

Repertoires were generated with immunoSEQ multiplex PCR, while TCRdb's copy carries only in-frame clones and drops some. This table has around 320,000 clones, 87% appearing once. With V trimmed by 6 bases and J by 5 bases, 10 bases remained unmatched. This CDR3 region has 15 residues. The V gene's germline CDR1 is SGHTA and CDR2 FQGNSA. This chain uses TRBV7-2 with TRBJ2-7, with 10 bases identical to TRBD1. Sequencing was done on a sample of peripheral blood. The sequence was collected from a man aged 18-30 years with active or convalescent COVID-19. CDR3 sequence (DNA): TGTGCCAGCAGTCCGACAGGGGGCGCGTCTAACGAGCAGTACTTC. Translating it yields CASSPTGGASNEQYF.